One TCR beta chain is described in this entry. The sample belongs to a study of beta chain features in type 1 diabetes. All of the isolated RNA was reverse transcribed, so expressed TCRB transcripts were sequenced. Assay used: immunoSEQ multiplex PCR; TCRdb lists only in-frame clones, some missing. The sample consists of approximately 300,000 clones, roughly 11% of them appearing once. Germline V lookup: CDR1 SEHNR, CDR2 FQNEAQ (reference sequence). The CDR3 loop spans 16 amino acids. V shed 6 bases and J 8 bases; nucleotides not matched to a gene: 14. Sequencing was done on a sample of naive CD4+ T cells from blood. This clonotype was obtained from a woman aged 25 to 39 in good health. The V and J genes are TRBV7-9 and TRBJ2-1; 9 positions agree with TRBD2. CDR3 in DNA: TGTGCCAGCAGTCGCCGCGGGAGGGGGCTTGTGGATGAGCAGTTCTTC. It is translated as CASSRRGRGLVDEQFF.